Below, 26 T cell receptor beta chains from the same sample are listed, as sequenced in a study of cytomegalovirus exposure and HLA in healthy donors listed by TCRdb under 2017. To prepare the library, the immunoSEQ multiplex PCR assay was applied. The multiplex PCR relied on a mix of 60 forward primers for TCR Vbeta segments and 13 reverse primers for TCR Jbeta segments. TCRdb carries this immuneACCESS record with in-frame sequences only. Its versions omit some clonotypes, under half of them owing to an unresolved V gene in the studies checked, with the rest unexplained. The sample includes a few hundred thousand clones, with roughly 75% observed a single time. The ten largest clones add up to roughly 1.9% of the sample. Sample: PBMCs. The receptors were gathered from a woman aged 25 to 45 in good health and CMV-seronegative.

The chain recombines TRBV6-5 with TRBJ2-3; TRBD2 is a possible D gene (5 bases). The CDR3 consists of 16 residues. Per the germline V gene, CDR1 is MNHEY and CDR2 is SVGAGI. Trimming stripped 2 bases from V and 0 bases from J, with 12 bases between. The CDR3 DNA is TGTGCCAGCAGTTACGACTACTTCATTAGCACAGATACGCAGTATTTT. Translated: CASSYDYFISTDTQYF.

This clone was seen a handful of times. The V call is TRBV5-1, the J call TRBJ2-2, with D tentatively TRBD1 (5 bases). The CDR3 contains 14 residues. Germline loops: CDR1 SGHRS, CDR2 YFSETQ. V lost 4 bases and J lost 6, with 13 bases in between. The CDR3 region is CASSVGRGPGELFF. The CDR3, as DNA: TGCGCCAGCAGCGTAGGAAGGGGTCCCGGGGAGCTGTTTTTT.

The chain recombines TRBV13 with TRBJ2-5; possibly TRBD2 for D (6 bases). The CDR3 covers 14 residues. Germline V lookup: CDR1 PRHDT, CDR2 FYEKMQ (reference sequence). V was clipped by 5 bases and J by 5 bases, with 15 bases between them. Here the CDR3 DNA reads TGTGCCAGCAGCCCACGGGGGAGAGGGGAGACCCAGTACTTC. Residues: CASSPRGRGETQYF.

The chain is built from TRBV10-3 and TRBJ2-1; maybe TRBD2 (5 bases). The CDR3 extends over 13 amino acids. The V gene lost 6 bases and the J gene lost 4 bases, with 10 bases spanning the gap. The germline CDR1 and CDR2 sequences are ENHRY and SYGVKD. DNA for the CDR3: TGTGCCATCAGCGCCACTAGTTACAATGAGCAGTTCTTC. It specifies CAISATSYNEQFF.

The chain is built from TRBV7-2 and TRBJ2-5; 10 bases are a match to TRBD2. The CDR3 consists of 18 residues. The V segment lost 1 base and the J segment 2 bases; nucleotides outside the gene matches: 10. Per the germline V gene, CDR1 is SGHTA and CDR2 is FQGNSA. As DNA, the CDR3 is TGTGCCAGCAGCTTAGTAGGCGGACTAGCGGCCCCGCAAGAGACCCAGTACTTC. Protein: CASSLVGGLAAPQETQYF.

The rearrangement uses TRBV6-1 and TRBJ1-6; possible D gene TRBD1, 5 bases. This CDR3 contains 15 residues. Germline-derived CDR1 and CDR2 are MNHNS and SASEGT. V dropped 4 bases and J dropped 10 bases, with 17 bases sitting between them. Here the CDR3 DNA reads TGTGCCAGCAGTGTACAGGTCGGGGGACGATCACCCCTCCACTTT. Amino acid sequence: CASSVQVGGRSPLHF.

J is TRBJ2-7 and V is TRBV29-1; 12 bases match TRBD2. J was trimmed by 0 bases and V by 5 bases; bases with no gene match: 11. This CDR3 comprises 17 residues. Germline loops: CDR1 SQVTM, CDR2 ANQGSEA. For the CDR3, the DNA is TGCAGCGTTTGGGGGACCGGACTAGCGGGAAGCTCCTACGAGCAGTACTTC. This encodes CSVWGTGLAGSSYEQYF.

The chain carries TRBV9 and TRBJ1-2, with 7 bases that match TRBD1. Unmatched junction bases numbered 6, after V lost 3 bases and J lost 1 base. CDR1 is SGDLS, CDR2 YYNGEE, per germline. The CDR3 contains 15 residues. The CDR3 nucleotides are TGTGCCAGCAGCGAGAGGGACAGAAGTAACTATGGCTACACCTTC. Translation gives CASSERDRSNYGYTF.

The chain links TRBV20-1 to TRBJ1-2; D call uncertain. CDR1 and CDR2 from the germline V gene are DFQATT and SNEGSKA (reference sequence). This CDR3 is 11 amino acids long. The V gene lost 5 bases and the J gene lost 2 bases, with 6 bases spanning the gap. The CDR3 here is CSASPNYGYTF. The CDR3 nucleotides read TGCAGTGCTTCTCCGAACTATGGCTACACCTTC.

V and J are TRBV5-1 and TRBJ2-1; TRBD1 matches at 10 bases. The germline V gene has CDR1 SGHRS and CDR2 YFSETQ. V was clipped by 5 bases and J by 6 bases; unmatched bases: 8. The CDR3 is made up of 15 amino acids. For the CDR3, the DNA is TGCGCCAGCAGGACCGGGACAGGGGCTAGCAATGAGCAGTTCTTC. This gives the protein CASRTGTGASNEQFF. Full variable domain (missing parts from reference TRBV5-1 and TRBJ2-1): KAGVTQTPRYLIKTRGQQVTLSCSPISGHRSVSWYQQTPGQGLQFLFEYFSETQRNKGNFPGRFSGRQFSNSRSEMNVSTLELGDSALYLCASRTGTGASNEQFFGPGTRLTVL.

The chain uses TRBV5-1 and TRBJ1-2; the match to TRBD1 covers 10 bases. The germline V gene encodes CDR1 SGHRS and CDR2 YFSETQ. The CDR3 is 14 amino acids. Losses at the gene ends were 7 bases for V and 6 bases for J; bases not matched to a gene: 9. CDR3 DNA: TGCGCCAGCGAGCCGGGACAGGGGCTCGATGGCTACACCTTC. It is translated as CASEPGQGLDGYTF.

CDR3 sequence reads: CASRFQGRAGELFF. CDR3 DNA sequence: TGTGCCAGCAGGTTCCAGGGGAGAGCCGGGGAGCTGTTTTTT. The rearrangement joins TRBV28 to TRBJ2-2, with D possibly being TRBD1 (6 bases). The CDR3 spans 14 residues. Per germline, CDR1 MDHEN and CDR2 SYDVKM. V was cut by 6 bases and J by 6 bases, with 14 bases left in between.

The chain uses TRBV4-1 and TRBJ2-1; TRBD2 aligns across 12 bases. This CDR3 comprises 15 residues. Germline V gene data show CDR1 as MGHRA and CDR2 as YSYEKL. V lost 6 bases and J lost 7; bases outside the gene matches: 7. CDR3 nucleotide sequence: TGCGCCAGCAGTCTTCTAGCGGGAGGGGGGAATGAGCAGTTCTTC. Its translation: CASSLLAGGGNEQFF.

The chain links TRBV7-9 to TRBJ1-4; TRBD1 agrees at 7 bases. This CDR3 has 16 amino acids. Germline loops: CDR1 SEHNR, CDR2 FQNEAQ (reference sequence). V lost 5 bases and J lost 7; bases outside the gene matches: 13. The CDR3: CASSHTTGEMGEKLFF. In DNA form, the CDR3 reads TGTGCCAGCAGCCATACTACAGGGGAAATGGGTGAAAAACTGTTTTTT.

The V call is TRBV27, the J call TRBJ1-1; a weak D match, TRBD1 (6 bases). The CDR3 covers 15 residues. CDR1 is MNHEY and CDR2 is SMNVEV in the germline V gene (reference sequence). Deletions cut 0 bases from V and 2 bases from J, with 10 bases between. The CDR3 protein is CASSLSAGTNTEAFF. Here the CDR3 DNA reads TGTGCCAGCAGTTTATCGGCCGGGACAAACACTGAAGCTTTCTTT.

J is TRBJ2-1 and V is TRBV15, with 10 bases lining up with TRBD2. V was clipped by 8 bases and J by 4 bases; unmatched bases: 5. Germline values: CDR1 LNHNV, CDR2 YYDKDF (reference sequence). The CDR3 has 14 amino acids. The DNA for the CDR3 is TGTGCCACCTCCGGGACTAGCGATTACAATGAGCAGTTCTTC. Encoded protein: CATSGTSDYNEQFF.

The sample holds a few counts of this clone. The chain carries TRBV7-9 and TRBJ2-1, with 8 bases identical to TRBD2. CDR1 and CDR2 (germline): SEHNR, FQNEAQ (reference sequence). With 4 bases clipped from V and 5 bases from J, the junction kept 10 bases outside the gene matches. This CDR3 comprises 16 residues. CDR3 sequence (DNA): TGTGCCAGCAGCTCGGAAGTAGCGGGAATAAACAATGAGCAGTTCTTC. Translating it yields CASSSEVAGINNEQFF. The variable domain in full, with the rest retrieved from reference TRBV7-9 and TRBJ2-1, is DTGVSQNPRHKITKRGQNVTFRCDPISEHNRLYWYRQTLGQGPEFLTYFQNEAQLEKSRLLSDRFSAERPKGSFSTLEIQRTEQGDSAMYLCASSSEVAGINNEQFFGPGTRLTVL.

Only a few counts were recorded for this clone. This chain connects TRBV4-1 to TRBJ1-4; 7 bases are shared with TRBD1. The CDR3 consists of 15 residues. CDR1 and CDR2 from the germline V gene are MGHRA and YSYEKL. V shed 5 bases, J shed 2 bases, and the junction held 5 bases outside the gene matches. The CDR3 DNA reads as TGCGCCAGCAGCTCTATCAGGGGGACTAATGAAAAACTGTTTTTT. Protein: CASSSIRGTNEKLFF.

CDR3 region: CAWSTGGADTQYF. For the CDR3, the DNA is TGTGCCTGGAGTACAGGGGGCGCAGATACGCAGTATTTT. The chain recombines TRBV30 with TRBJ2-3; 9 nucleotides line up with TRBD1. V shed 2 bases and J 4 bases; nucleotides not matched to a gene: 1. The CDR3 consists of 13 residues. The germline V gene has CDR1 GTSNPN and CDR2 SVGIG (reference sequence).

A word on this clone: The sample holds other DNA sequences that translate to the same CDR3. This chain joins TRBV15 and TRBJ2-7, with 7 bases matching TRBD1. Germline CDR1 and CDR2: LNHNV and YYDKDF (reference sequence). With 0 bases clipped from V and 3 bases from J, the junction kept 5 bases outside the gene matches. This CDR3 contains 15 residues. Written as DNA, the CDR3 is TGTGCCACCAGCAGAGATCCGGGACAGAGCTACGAGCAGTACTTC. It encodes CATSRDPGQSYEQYF. The complete variable domain, with remaining parts taken from reference TRBV15 and TRBJ2-7, reads DAMVIQNPRYQVTQFGKPVTLSCSQTLNHNVMYWYQQKSSQAPKLLFHYYDKDFNNEADTPDNFQSRRPNTSFCFLDIRSPGLGDTAMYLCATSRDPGQSYEQYFGPGTRLTVT.

As regards this clone: One end of the junction is discordant with germline, which a read error may explain. This sample also contains other DNA sequences that code for the same CDR3. The chain links TRBV12-5 to TRBJ2-3, with TRBD2 matching over 7 bases. Per the germline V gene, CDR1 is LGHNT and CDR2 is FRNRAP. This CDR3 has 13 residues. As DNA, the CDR3 is TGCGCTAGCGGACGGACTGGTACAGATACGCAGTATTTT. This sequence encodes CASGRTGTDTQYF.

The chain has TRBV30 and TRBJ1-3, with D possibly being TRBD1 (5 bases). The V and J ends lost 2 bases and 4 bases respectively, with 15 bases between them. The CDR3 has 15 amino acids. The germline V gene encodes CDR1 GTSNPN and CDR2 SVGIG (reference sequence). The CDR3 DNA follows: TGTGCCTGGAGTACTTTGGGGCATCACGGAAACACCATATATTTT. It is translated as CAWSTLGHHGNTIYF.

The chain is built from TRBV30 and TRBJ1-6; no clear D. Germline CDR1 and CDR2: GTSNPN and SVGIG (reference sequence). V was trimmed by 3 bases and J by 12 bases, leaving 15 bases between them. The CDR3 contains 13 residues. In DNA, the CDR3 is TGTGCCTGGAGCCCCAGCCCCCGCGGACCCCTCCACTTT. It is translated as CAWSPSPRGPLHF.

This chain joins TRBV6-5 and TRBJ2-7; weak D call: TRBD2 (6 bases). Germline loops: CDR1 MNHEY, CDR2 SVGAGI. CDR3 length equals 14 residues. V shed 4 bases and J shed 0 bases, with 10 bases lying between them. CDR3 coding DNA: TGTGCCAGCAGTTTCAGGCGGGACTCCTACGAGCAGTACTTC. This gives the protein CASSFRRDSYEQYF.

The chain has TRBV4-1 and TRBJ2-5; 11 bases line up with TRBD2. Germline values: CDR1 MGHRA, CDR2 YSYEKL. V was clipped by 4 bases and J by 1 base; unmatched bases: 5. This CDR3 region has 16 residues. The CDR3 reads CASSPGTSGFQETQYF. For the CDR3, the DNA is TGCGCCAGCAGCCCAGGGACTAGCGGATTCCAAGAGACCCAGTACTTC.

The CDR3 protein is CASSEPRERVNQPQHF. The CDR3 coding sequence is TGTGCCAGCAGTGAACCGAGGGAACGGGTGAATCAGCCCCAGCATTTT. The rearrangement uses TRBV6-1 and TRBJ1-5; unclear D gene. This CDR3 comprises 16 residues. Germline V gives CDR1 MNHNS, CDR2 SASEGT. The V end was cut by 2 bases, the J end by 4 bases, with 15 bases between.